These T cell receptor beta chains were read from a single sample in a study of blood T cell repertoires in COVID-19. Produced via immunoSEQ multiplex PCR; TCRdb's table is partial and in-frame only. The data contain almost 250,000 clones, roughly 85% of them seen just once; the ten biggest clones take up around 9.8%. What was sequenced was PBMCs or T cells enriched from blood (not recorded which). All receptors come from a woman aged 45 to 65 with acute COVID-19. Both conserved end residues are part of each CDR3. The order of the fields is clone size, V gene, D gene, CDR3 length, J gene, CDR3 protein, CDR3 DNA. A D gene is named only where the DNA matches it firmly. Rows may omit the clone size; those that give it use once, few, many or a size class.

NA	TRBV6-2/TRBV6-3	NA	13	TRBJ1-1	CASSSTGSTEAFF	TGTGCCAGCAGCAGTACAGGGTCCACTGAAGCTTTCTTT
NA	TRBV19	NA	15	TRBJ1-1	CASSTPPPGLTEAFF	TGTGCCAGTAGTACACCCCCGCCAGGGCTCACTGAAGCTTTCTTT
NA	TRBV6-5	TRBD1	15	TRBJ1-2	CAIRQGTASDYGYTF	TGTGCCATCAGACAGGGTACAGCTTCGGACTATGGCTACACCTTC
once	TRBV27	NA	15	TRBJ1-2	CASSFSQRAIYGYTF	TGTGCCAGCAGTTTTAGTCAGAGGGCGATCTATGGCTACACCTTC
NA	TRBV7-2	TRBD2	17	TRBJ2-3	CASSLGLAGGRSDTQYF	TGTGCCAGCAGCTTAGGACTAGCGGGGGGGCGGTCAGATACGCAGTATTTT
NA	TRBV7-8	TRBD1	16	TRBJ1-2	CASSLLSQGAKTGYTF	TGTGCCAGCAGCTTACTTTCGCAGGGGGCGAAAACTGGCTACACCTTC
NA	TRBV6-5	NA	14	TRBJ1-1	CASKREGLNTEAFF	TGTGCCAGCAAAAGGGAGGGGTTGAACACTGAAGCTTTCTTT
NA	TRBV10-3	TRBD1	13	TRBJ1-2	CAISRDRVNGYTF	TGTGCCATCAGTCGGGACAGGGTGAATGGCTACACCTTC
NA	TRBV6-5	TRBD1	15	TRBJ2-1	CATSTGGASYNEQFF	TGTGCCACCTCTACAGGGGGCGCCTCCTACAATGAGCAGTTCTTC
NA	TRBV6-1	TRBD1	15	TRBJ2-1	CASSEGTGTYNEQFF	TGTGCCAGCAGCGAAGGGACAGGGACGTACAATGAGCAGTTCTTC
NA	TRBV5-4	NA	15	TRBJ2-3	CASSPPGPGRDTQYF	TGTGCCAGCAGCCCCCCAGGGCCCGGGAGAGATACGCAGTATTTT
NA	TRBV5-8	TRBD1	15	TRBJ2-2	CASSITGVDTGELFF	TGTGCCAGCAGTATTACAGGGGTGGACACCGGGGAGCTGTTTTTT
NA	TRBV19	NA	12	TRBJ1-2	CASRKSSGGYTF	TGTGCCAGTAGGAAAAGCTCTGGTGGCTACACCTTC
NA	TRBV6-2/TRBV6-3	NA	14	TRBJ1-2	CASSDSFTLGGYTF	TGTGCCAGCAGCGACAGCTTTACCTTGGGGGGCTACACCTTC
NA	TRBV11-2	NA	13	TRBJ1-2	CASSVGGSYGYTF	TGTGCCAGCAGTGTCGGCGGGAGCTATGGCTACACCTTC
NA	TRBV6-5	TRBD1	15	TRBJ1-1	CASRPATGGHTEAFF	TGTGCCTCGCGACCGGCGACAGGGGGACACACTGAAGCTTTCTTT
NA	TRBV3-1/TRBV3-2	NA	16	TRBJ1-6	CASSQVSGGSYSPLHF	TGTGCCAGCAGCCAAGTGTCGGGGGGGTCTTATTCACCCCTCCACTTT
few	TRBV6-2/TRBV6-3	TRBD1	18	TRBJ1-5	CASSPPDRGRGGNQPQHF	TGTGCCAGCAGTCCCCCGGACAGGGGGCGGGGAGGCAATCAGCCCCAGCATTTT
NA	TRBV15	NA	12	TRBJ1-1	CATSRLGTEAFF	TGTGCCACCAGTCGTCTAGGCACTGAAGCTTTCTTT
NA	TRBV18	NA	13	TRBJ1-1	CASSPRGDTEAFF	TGTGCCAGCTCACCACGGGGGGACACTGAAGCTTTCTTT
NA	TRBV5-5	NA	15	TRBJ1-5	CASSLVPGGEQPQHF	TGTGCCAGCAGCTTGGTTCCCGGGGGAGAGCAGCCCCAGCATTTT
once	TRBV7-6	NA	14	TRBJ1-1	CASSGGLMNTEAFF	TGTGCCAGCAGCGGGGGACTGATGAACACTGAAGCTTTCTTT
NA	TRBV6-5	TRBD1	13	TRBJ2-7	CASRYRGEYEQYF	TGTGCCAGCAGGTACAGGGGCGAGTACGAGCAGTACTTC
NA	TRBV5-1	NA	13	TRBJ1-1	CASSTDSYTEAFF	TGCGCCAGCAGCACCGACAGCTACACTGAAGCTTTCTTT
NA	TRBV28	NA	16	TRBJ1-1	CASSFSWGGRIAEAFF	TGTGCCAGCAGTTTTTCTTGGGGGGGGAGAATCGCTGAAGCTTTCTTT
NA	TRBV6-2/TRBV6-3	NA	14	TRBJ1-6	CASSWGTSNSPLHF	TGTGCCAGCAGTTGGGGCACGTCCAATTCACCCCTCCACTTT
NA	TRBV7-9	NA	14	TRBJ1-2	CASSLGGVNYGYTF	TGTGCCAGCAGCTTAGGGGGCGTTAACTATGGCTACACCTTC
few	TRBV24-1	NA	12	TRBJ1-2	CATSDRLGGYTF	TGTGCCACCAGTGATCGACTGGGTGGCTACACCTTC
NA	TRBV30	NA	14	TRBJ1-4	CAWSVHSPNEKLFF	TGTGCCTGGAGTGTACACAGCCCTAATGAAAAACTGTTTTTT
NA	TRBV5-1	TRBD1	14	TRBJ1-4	CASSLTGVGEKLFF	TGCGCCAGCAGTTTGACAGGGGTCGGAGAAAAACTGTTTTTT
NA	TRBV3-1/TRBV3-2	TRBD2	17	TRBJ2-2	CASSQETSRTNTGELFF	TGTGCCAGCAGCCAAGAGACTAGCAGGACGAACACCGGGGAGCTGTTTTTT
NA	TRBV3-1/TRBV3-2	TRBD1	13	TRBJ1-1	CASSRTGVTEAFF	TGTGCCAGCAGCCGTACAGGGGTGACTGAAGCTTTCTTT
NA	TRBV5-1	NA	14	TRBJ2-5	CASSWGGSGETQYF	TGCGCCAGCAGCTGGGGCGGCTCCGGGGAGACCCAGTACTTC
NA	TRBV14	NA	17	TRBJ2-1	CASSLWGETSSYNEQFF	TGTGCCAGCAGCCTTTGGGGGGAAACGAGCTCCTACAATGAGCAGTTCTTC
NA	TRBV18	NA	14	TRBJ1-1	CASSPGGVNTEAFF	TGTGCCAGCTCACCGGGCGGGGTAAACACTGAAGCTTTCTTT
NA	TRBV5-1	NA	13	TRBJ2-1	CASALSELGEQFF	TGCGCCAGCGCCCTTTCGGAGTTAGGTGAGCAGTTCTTC
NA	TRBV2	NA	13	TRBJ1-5	CASSTENNQPQHF	TGTGCCAGCAGCACAGAAAACAATCAGCCCCAGCATTTT
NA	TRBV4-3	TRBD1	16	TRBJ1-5	CASSQDWLQGGQPQHF	TGCGCCAGCAGCCAAGATTGGCTTCAGGGGGGTCAGCCCCAGCATTTT
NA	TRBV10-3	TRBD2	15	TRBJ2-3	CAIRLASGGSDTQYF	TGTGCCATCAGACTGGCTAGCGGGGGGTCAGATACGCAGTATTTT
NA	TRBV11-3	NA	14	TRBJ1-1	CASPLGGFDTEAFF	TGTGCCAGCCCTCTCGGGGGATTCGACACTGAAGCTTTCTTT
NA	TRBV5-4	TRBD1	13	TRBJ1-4	CASSSGTDEKLFF	TGTGCCAGCAGCTCCGGGACAGATGAAAAACTGTTTTTT
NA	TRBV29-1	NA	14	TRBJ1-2	CSVEGALNEYGYTF	TGCAGCGTTGAAGGTGCCCTAAATGAGTATGGCTACACCTTC
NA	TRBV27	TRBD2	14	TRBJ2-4	CASGRLGGGNIQYF	TGTGCCAGCGGCCGACTTGGCGGGGGGAACATTCAGTACTTC
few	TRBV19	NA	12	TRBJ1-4	CASSISGEKLFF	TGTGCCAGTAGTATATCGGGGGAAAAACTGTTTTTT
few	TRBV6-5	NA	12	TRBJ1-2	CASSYSRGSYTF	TGTGCCAGCAGTTACTCGAGAGGCTCCTACACCTTC
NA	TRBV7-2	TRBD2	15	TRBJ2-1	CASSPSGPTYNEQFF	TGTGCCAGCAGCCCTAGCGGGCCCACCTACAATGAGCAGTTCTTC
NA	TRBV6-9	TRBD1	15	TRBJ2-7	CASSYPDRGNYEQYF	TGTGCCAGCAGTTACCCGGACAGGGGAAACTACGAGCAGTACTTC
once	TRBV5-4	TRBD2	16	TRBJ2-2	CASSQGLADSAGELFF	TGTGCCAGCAGCCAGGGACTAGCGGATTCGGCCGGGGAGCTGTTTTTT